A single sample is the source of the 22 T cell receptor beta chains below, sequenced in a study of T cell changes during pregnancy in multiple sclerosis. Libraries were prepared by immunoSEQ multiplex PCR; TCRdb keeps only in-frame clonotypes and omits some of them. In the table there are approximately 68,000 clones, about 89% of which are singletons. The material sequenced was peripheral blood, taken in the second trimester of pregnancy. All receptors derive from a female donor with multiple sclerosis, enrolled in a pregnancy study.

The J gene is TRBJ2-3, the V gene TRBV11-3; D is possibly TRBD2 (6 bases). This CDR3 contains 15 residues. Deletions cut 1 base from V and 1 base from J, with 9 bases between. Germline CDR1 reads SGHNT; CDR2 reads YENEEA. The CDR3 is CASSLGGGGTDTQYF. The CDR3 nucleotides are TGTGCCAGCAGCTTAGGGGGAGGAGGCACAGATACGCAGTATTTT.

This chain connects TRBV14 to TRBJ2-6, with TRBD1 identical over 9 bases. CDR3 length: 18 amino acids. Germline CDR1 reads SGHDN; CDR2 reads FVKESK. The trim removed 2 bases at V and 2 bases at J, leaving 7 bases unmatched. The CDR3 spells CASSQLRDRAPGANVLTF. In nucleotides, the CDR3 is TGTGCCAGCAGCCAACTCCGGGACAGGGCACCTGGGGCCAACGTCCTGACTTTC.

This clone was recorded a few times. The chain combines TRBV7-9 with TRBJ2-3; D perhaps matches TRBD2 (7 bases). V lost 6 bases to trimming and J lost 2 bases, with 24 bases between them. The CDR3 contains 18 residues. The germline V gene has CDR1 SEHNR and CDR2 FQNEAQ (reference sequence). Written as DNA, the CDR3 is TGTGCCAGCAGATACGCCCAGATCGGGGGGCTACCCACAGATACGCAGTATTTT. Protein: CASRYAQIGGLPTDTQYF.

The chain has TRBV19 and TRBJ1-5, with TRBD1 identical over 8 bases. The CDR3 runs to 14 residues. Per the germline V gene, CDR1 is LNHDA and CDR2 is SQIVND (reference sequence). V dropped 0 bases and J dropped 7; count of bases not matched to a gene: 2. The CDR3 sequence: CASSIEDRGQPQHF. CDR3 DNA: TGTGCCAGTAGTATAGAAGACAGGGGACAGCCCCAGCATTTT.

This clone showed up just once. The rearrangement joins TRBV6-6 to TRBJ2-7; D is possibly TRBD2 (5 bases). The CDR3 sequence is 11 residues long. The germline CDR1 and CDR2 sequences are MNHNY and SVGAGI (reference sequence). Trimming removed 6 bases from V and 12 bases from J, with 15 bases in between. CDR3 region: CASSPTGILYF. The CDR3 DNA is TGTGCCAGCAGCCCAACCGGGATCTTGTACTTC.

This clone was found a few times. The chain uses TRBV19 and TRBJ1-5, with a possible D match to TRBD1 (5 bases). Germline CDR1 is LNHDA and CDR2 is SQIVND (reference sequence). Trimming removed 6 bases at V and 3 bases at J, with 12 bases between. This CDR3 spans 14 amino acids. CDR3 DNA: TGTGCCAGTAGCCTGGGGGGACCCAATCAGCCCCAGCATTTT. Its translation is CASSLGGPNQPQHF.

V is TRBV4-3 and J is TRBJ1-5, with 8 bases matching TRBD1. Germline lookup yields CDR1 LGHNA and CDR2 YSLEER. V was clipped by 3 bases and J by 5 bases; unmatched bases: 3. CDR3 length equals 14 residues. The CDR3 here is CASSHRTGYQPQHF. CDR3 nucleotides: TGCGCCAGCAGCCATCGGACAGGGTATCAGCCCCAGCATTTT.

The chain joins TRBV18 to TRBJ2-6; tentatively, D is TRBD1 (6 bases). Germline assignment: CDR1 KGHSH and CDR2 LQKENI. The length of the CDR3 is 16 residues. V was pared by 6 bases and J by 0 bases, with 12 bases between. The CDR3 loop reads CASSRQGGSGANVLTF. The CDR3 DNA sequence: TGTGCCAGCTCCCGACAAGGGGGCTCTGGGGCCAACGTCCTGACTTTC.

The chain links TRBV9 to TRBJ1-1, with D possibly matching TRBD1 (5 bases). CDR1 is SGDLS and CDR2 is YYNGEE in the germline V gene. This CDR3 region has 14 residues. Between the trimmed V and J ends, which lost 0 bases and 8 bases, there was a span of 14 bases. For the CDR3, the DNA is TGTGCCAGCAGCGTAGGGGGGGTTTTTTCCGAAGCTTTCTTT. Translation: CASSVGGVFSEAFF.

This chain uses TRBV19 with TRBJ2-3; the match to TRBD2 covers 10 bases. The CDR3 totals 19 residues. V lost 0 bases and J lost 2; bases outside the gene matches: 11. Germline lookup yields CDR1 LNHDA and CDR2 SQIVND (reference sequence). The CDR3 region has the DNA TGTGCCAGTAGTATAGACCCTAGCGGGAGCTACTCCTACACAGATACGCAGTATTTT. This codes for CASSIDPSGSYSYTDTQYF.

The rearrangement joins TRBV5-6 to TRBJ1-6; unclear D gene. The CDR3 extends over 16 amino acids. Trimming shortened V by 0 bases and J by 5 bases, and 12 bases separated the two germline ends. Germline V gene sequence: CDR1 SGHDT, CDR2 YYEEEE. CDR3 region: CASSLVRPPNNSPLHF. The CDR3 DNA sequence: TGTGCCAGCAGCTTGGTCAGGCCCCCAAATAATTCACCCCTCCACTTT. Full variable domain (remainder filled in from reference TRBV5-6 and TRBJ1-6): DAGVTQSPTHLIKTRGQQVTLRCSPKSGHDTVSWYQQALGQGPQFIFQYYEEEERQRGNFPDRFSGHQFPNYSSELNVNALLLGDSALYLCASSLVRPPNNSPLHFGNGTRLTVT.

This clone came up a few times. The rearrangement uses TRBV10-1 and TRBJ1-2; 8 nucleotides match TRBD1. CDR1 and CDR2 from the germline V gene are WNHNN and SYGVQD (reference sequence). V gave up 8 bases and J gave up 2 bases; unmatched junction bases: 10. This CDR3 has 15 amino acids. The CDR3 loop reads CASSDSDRVNYGYTF. DNA of the CDR3: TGCGCCAGCTCTGACTCGGACAGGGTAAACTATGGCTACACCTTC.

CDR3 sequence: CASSLVSSGGQETQYF. The DNA for the CDR3 is TGCGCCAGCAGCTTGGTTTCTAGCGGGGGACAAGAGACCCAGTACTTC. The V call is TRBV5-1, the J call TRBJ2-5, with 10 bases lining up with TRBD2. Trimming took 0 bases from V and 2 from J; bases not matched to a gene: 4. CDR1 is SGHRS and CDR2 is YFSETQ in the germline V gene. The CDR3 is 16 amino acids.

The rearrangement links TRBV10-1 to TRBJ2-3; 9 bases line up with TRBD2. The CDR3 is 14 amino acids. The V gene end was trimmed by 2 bases and the J gene end by 9 bases; junction bases not matched to a gene: 6. The germline V gene encodes CDR1 WNHNN and CDR2 SYGVQD (reference sequence). CDR3 coding DNA: TGCGCCAGCAGTGAGGGTAGCGGGAGATCGACGCAGTATTTT. It codes for CASSEGSGRSTQYF.

The chain uses TRBV19 and TRBJ2-7; 9 bases are shared with TRBD1. CDR1 and CDR2 from the germline V gene are LNHDA and SQIVND (reference sequence). This CDR3 has 12 amino acids. The CDR3 nucleotides are TGTGCTACGGGGACAGGGCTTTACGAGCAGTACTTC. Translated, it gives CATGTGLYEQYF.

The chain carries TRBV5-1 and TRBJ2-7; 7 positions match TRBD1. V trimming: 4 bases; J trimming: 2 bases; junction bases outside the gene matches: 6. This CDR3 contains 14 residues. CDR1 and CDR2 (germline): SGHRS, YFSETQ. CDR3 loop: CASSQGDRPYEQYF. CDR3 sequence (DNA): TGCGCCAGCAGCCAGGGGGACAGACCCTACGAGCAGTACTTC.

The chain joins TRBV6-1 to TRBJ1-5, with a tentative D call TRBD1 (6 bases). The CDR3 runs to 14 residues. From germline, CDR1 is MNHNS and CDR2 SASEGT. V was trimmed by 3 bases and J by 6 bases, leaving 12 bases between them. DNA of the CDR3: TGTGCCAGCAGTGACAGGGGTTCGACTCAGCCCCAGCATTTT. It is translated as CASSDRGSTQPQHF.

The chain uses TRBV21-1 and TRBJ1-1; TRBD1, the D gene given by the table, was not confirmed from the DNA. TRBV21-1 is termed a pseudogene. The CDR3 loop spans 15 amino acids. The CDR3 nucleotides read TGTGCCAGCACCCTCGAGGGACAGATGAACACTGAAGCTTTCTTT. Translating it yields CASTLEGQMNTEAFF.

The V and J genes are TRBV6-1 and TRBJ1-1; possible D gene TRBD1, 5 bases. This CDR3 region has 15 residues. Germline V gene sequence: CDR1 MNHNS, CDR2 SASEGT. Trimming pared 4 bases from V and 3 bases from J, leaving 15 bases between. CDR3 sequence reads: CASSVQGSGDTEAFF. DNA of the CDR3: TGTGCCAGCAGTGTGCAGGGATCGGGGGACACTGAAGCTTTCTTT.

The chain employs TRBV29-1 and TRBJ2-2; 7 bases line up with TRBD2. The CDR3 sequence is 14 residues long. Germline values: CDR1 SQVTM, CDR2 ANQGSEA. V was clipped by 4 bases and J by 3 bases; unmatched bases: 5. The CDR3 is CSVAISGYTGELFF. CDR3 DNA sequence: TGCAGCGTTGCGATTAGCGGGTACACCGGGGAGCTGTTTTTT.

The chain employs TRBV5-4 and TRBJ2-3; TRBD1 agrees at 9 bases. Trimming cost V 1 base and J 1 base; bases outside gene matches: 1. This CDR3 is 15 amino acids long. The germline CDR1 and CDR2 sequences are SGHNT and YYREEE (reference sequence). CDR3 sequence (DNA): TGTGCCAGCAGCTTGTGGACAGGGGGCACAGATACGCAGTATTTT. As protein: CASSLWTGGTDTQYF.

The rearrangement links TRBV29-1 to TRBJ1-2; the match to TRBD1 covers 10 bases. Germline V gene lookup returns CDR1 SQVTM and CDR2 ANQGSEA. Germline trimming cut 7 bases from V and 6 bases from J; bases unmatched to any gene: 11. CDR3 size: 14 residues. The CDR3 loop is CSATGTGAKDGYTF. The CDR3 nucleotides are TGCAGCGCTACCGGGACAGGGGCCAAGGATGGCTACACCTTC. Combining the CDR3 with reference TRBV29-1 and TRBJ1-2 gives the whole variable domain SAVISQKPSRDICQRGTSLTIQCQVDSQVTMMFWYRQQPGQSLTLIATANQGSEATYESGFVIDKFPISRPNLTFSTLTVSNMSPEDSSIYLCSATGTGAKDGYTFGSGTRLTVV.